Listed below are T cell receptor beta chains from one sample, sequenced in a study of cytomegalovirus exposure and HLA in healthy donors. Only in-frame clones appear in the TCRdb table, and some are missing; sequencing was by immunoSEQ multiplex PCR. In the table there are over 150,000 clones, around 80% of which are singletons. The sample taken for sequencing was PBMCs. These receptors all stem from a young man in good health and CMV-seronegative. Both conserved end residues are part of each CDR3. The D gene is left open where the match is weak. The listing skips clone size in some rows; elsewhere it reads once, few, many or a size class.

TRBJ1-1	TRBV7-3	TRBD1	NA	TGTGCCAGCAGCTTAACAGGGGGCAACACTGAAGCTTTCTTT	CASSLTGGNTEAFF
TRBJ1-6	TRBV19	TRBD1	NA	TGTGCCAGTACCCCGGACAGGGGAGGTGGGTCACCCCTCCACTTT	CASTPDRGGGSPLHF
TRBJ1-1	TRBV6-5	NA	NA	TGTGCCAGCAGTAACACGAACACTGAAGCTTTCTTT	CASSNTNTEAFF
TRBJ2-3	TRBV27	TRBD1	NA	TGTGCCAGCACCCGGACAGGGGGGCCAGATACGCAGTATTTT	CASTRTGGPDTQYF
TRBJ2-7	TRBV6-1	NA	once	TGTGCCAGCAGTGAAGCGCTCGACACCTCCTACGAGCAGTACTTC	CASSEALDTSYEQYF
TRBJ2-1	TRBV11-2	NA	large	TGTGCCAGCAGCCGGAAGGAGGGAACCGTCTACAATGAGCAGTTCTTC	CASSRKEGTVYNEQFF
TRBJ1-1	TRBV29-1	TRBD1	NA	TGCAGCGTTGTTTCCGGGACAGGGGAAACTGAAGCTTTCTTT	CSVVSGTGETEAFF
TRBJ2-3	TRBV7-7	TRBD2	NA	TGTGCCAGCAGCTTAGAATGGAGCGGGGGGACAGATACGCAGTATTTT	CASSLEWSGGTDTQYF
TRBJ1-6	TRBV5-4	NA	NA	TGTGCCAGCAGCTTGGATCCAGATAATTCACCCCTCCACTTT	CASSLDPDNSPLHF
TRBJ2-2	TRBV19	NA	NA	TGTGCCAGTAGTCCTAGGGGGACACCCTACACCGGGGAGCTGTTTTTT	CASSPRGTPYTGELFF
TRBJ1-2	TRBV2	NA	NA	TGTGCCAGCAGTGAATGGTCGGGGGAGGGTGGCTACACCTTC	CASSEWSGEGGYTF
TRBJ2-1	TRBV29-1	NA	NA	TGCAGCATGTGCCCAGGGTTCTACAATGAGCAGTTCTTC	CSMCPGFYNEQFF
TRBJ2-7	TRBV7-9	NA	NA	TGTTCCAGCAGCTTAGTAGGAGGCGCTGGTCGCTCCTACGAGCAGTACTTC	CSSSLVGGAGRSYEQYF
TRBJ2-3	TRBV7-6	TRBD2	NA	TGTGCCAGCAGCTTACGGGGGGGAGCGGATACGCAGTATTTT	CASSLRGGADTQYF
TRBJ2-3	TRBV27	TRBD1	few	TGTGCCAGCAGTCCTAGGGCAGGGGGCTCTAGCACAGATACGCAGTATTTT	CASSPRAGGSSTDTQYF
TRBJ2-3	TRBV7-6	NA	NA	TGTGCCAGCAGCCCCTTCGCAGGGAGCACAGATACGCAGTATTTT	CASSPFAGSTDTQYF
TRBJ2-2	TRBV11-1	NA	once	TGTGCCAGCAGCTTAGCGCCAGGGCCCGGGGAGCTGTTTTTT	CASSLAPGPGELFF